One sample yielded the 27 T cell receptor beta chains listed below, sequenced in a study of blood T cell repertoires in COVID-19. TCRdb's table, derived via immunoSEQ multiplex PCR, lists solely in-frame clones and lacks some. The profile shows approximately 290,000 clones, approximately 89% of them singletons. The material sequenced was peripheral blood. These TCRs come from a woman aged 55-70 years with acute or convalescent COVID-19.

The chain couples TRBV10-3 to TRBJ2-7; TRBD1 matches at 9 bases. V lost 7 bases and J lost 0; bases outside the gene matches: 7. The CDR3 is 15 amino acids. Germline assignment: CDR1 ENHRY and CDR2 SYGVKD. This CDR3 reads CAINGQGSYSYEQYF. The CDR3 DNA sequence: TGTGCCATCAACGGACAGGGGTCTTACTCCTACGAGCAGTACTTC.

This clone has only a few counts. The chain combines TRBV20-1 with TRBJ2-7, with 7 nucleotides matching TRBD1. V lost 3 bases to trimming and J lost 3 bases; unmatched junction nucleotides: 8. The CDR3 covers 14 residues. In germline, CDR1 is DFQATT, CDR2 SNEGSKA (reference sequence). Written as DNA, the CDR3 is TGCAGTGCTAGTAAGACAGGGCTAAACTACGAGCAGTACTTC. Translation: CSASKTGLNYEQYF.

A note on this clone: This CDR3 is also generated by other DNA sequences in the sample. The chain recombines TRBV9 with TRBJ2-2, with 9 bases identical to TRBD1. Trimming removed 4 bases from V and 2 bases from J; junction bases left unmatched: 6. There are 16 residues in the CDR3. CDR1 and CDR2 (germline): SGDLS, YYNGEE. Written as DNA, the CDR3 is TGTGCCAGCAGCTTCCGGGACAGGGCCAACACCGGGGAGCTGTTTTTT. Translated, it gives CASSFRDRANTGELFF.

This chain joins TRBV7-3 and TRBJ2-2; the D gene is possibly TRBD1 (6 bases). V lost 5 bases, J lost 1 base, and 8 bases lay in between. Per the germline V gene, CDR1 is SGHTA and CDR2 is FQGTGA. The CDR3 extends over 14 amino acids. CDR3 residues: CASSPTGNTGELFF. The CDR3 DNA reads TGTGCCAGCAGCCCGACAGGGAACACCGGGGAGCTGTTTTTT.

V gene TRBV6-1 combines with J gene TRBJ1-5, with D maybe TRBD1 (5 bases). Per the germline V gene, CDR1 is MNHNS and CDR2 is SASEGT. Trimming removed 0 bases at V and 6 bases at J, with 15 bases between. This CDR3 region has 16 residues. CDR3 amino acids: CASSEALGARSQPQHF. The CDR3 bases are TGTGCCAGCAGTGAAGCGCTAGGGGCACGGAGTCAGCCCCAGCATTTT.

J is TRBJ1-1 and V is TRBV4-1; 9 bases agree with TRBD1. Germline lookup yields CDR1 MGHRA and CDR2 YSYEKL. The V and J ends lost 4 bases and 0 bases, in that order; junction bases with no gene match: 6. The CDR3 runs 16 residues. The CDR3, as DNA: TGCGCCAGCAGCCTTGCCGGGACAGGGATGAACACTGAAGCTTTCTTT. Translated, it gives CASSLAGTGMNTEAFF.

The CDR3 loop is CASSYVVDTEAFF. In nucleotides, the CDR3 is TGTGCCAGCAGCTACGTCGTAGACACTGAAGCTTTCTTT. V and J are TRBV7-8 and TRBJ1-1; no reliable D call. This CDR3 is built from 13 residues. CDR1 and CDR2 from the germline V gene are SGHVS and FQNEAQ. Trimming took off 4 bases at V and 3 bases at J, with 9 bases between the two ends.

The CDR3 loop reads CASNLRLAGVLSSYNEQFF. For the CDR3, the DNA is TGTGCCAGCAACCTCAGACTAGCGGGGGTCCTTAGCTCCTACAATGAGCAGTTCTTC. The chain links TRBV28 to TRBJ2-1; 12 bases are shared with TRBD2. Trimming removed 7 bases from V and 0 bases from J; junction bases left unmatched: 13. Germline CDR1 is MDHEN and CDR2 is SYDVKM. There are 19 residues in the CDR3.

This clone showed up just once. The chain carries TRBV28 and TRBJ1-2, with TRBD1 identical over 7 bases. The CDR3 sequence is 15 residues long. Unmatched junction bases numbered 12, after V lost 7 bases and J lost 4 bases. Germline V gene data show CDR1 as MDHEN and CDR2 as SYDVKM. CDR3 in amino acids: CASMRTGSHIYGYTF. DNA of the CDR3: TGTGCCAGCATGAGGACAGGCTCACACATCTATGGCTACACCTTC.

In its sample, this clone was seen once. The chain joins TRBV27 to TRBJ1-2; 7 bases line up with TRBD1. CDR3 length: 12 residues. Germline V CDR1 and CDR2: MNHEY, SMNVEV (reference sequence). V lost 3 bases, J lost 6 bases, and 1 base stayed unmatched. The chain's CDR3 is CASSLTGNGYTF. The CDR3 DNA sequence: TGTGCCAGCAGTTTGACAGGGAATGGCTACACCTTC.

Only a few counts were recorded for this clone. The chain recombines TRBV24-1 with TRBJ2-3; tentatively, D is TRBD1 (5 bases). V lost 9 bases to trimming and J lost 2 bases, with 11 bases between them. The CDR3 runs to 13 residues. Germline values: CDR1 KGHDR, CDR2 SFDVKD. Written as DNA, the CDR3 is TGTGCCACCTTGGACACCCTCACAGATACGCAGTATTTT. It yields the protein CATLDTLTDTQYF.

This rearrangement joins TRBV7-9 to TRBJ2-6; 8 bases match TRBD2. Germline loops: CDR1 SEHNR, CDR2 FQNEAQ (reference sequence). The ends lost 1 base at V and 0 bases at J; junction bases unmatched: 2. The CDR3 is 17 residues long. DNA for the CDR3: TGTGCCAGCAGCTTAGGCGGGGGGAACTCTGGGGCCAACGTCCTGACTTTC. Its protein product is CASSLGGGNSGANVLTF. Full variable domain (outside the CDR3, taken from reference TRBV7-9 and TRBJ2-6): DTGVSQNPRHKITKRGQNVTFRCDPISEHNRLYWYRQTLGQGPEFLTYFQNEAQLEKSRLLSDRFSAERPKGSFSTLEIQRTEQGDSAMYLCASSLGGGNSGANVLTFGAGSRLTVL.

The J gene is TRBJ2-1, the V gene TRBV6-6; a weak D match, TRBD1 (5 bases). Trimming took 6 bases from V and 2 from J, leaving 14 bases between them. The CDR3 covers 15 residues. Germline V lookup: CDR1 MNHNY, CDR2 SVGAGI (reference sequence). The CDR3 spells CASSVGDAPYNEQFF. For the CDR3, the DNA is TGTGCCAGCAGCGTAGGGGATGCACCCTACAATGAGCAGTTCTTC.

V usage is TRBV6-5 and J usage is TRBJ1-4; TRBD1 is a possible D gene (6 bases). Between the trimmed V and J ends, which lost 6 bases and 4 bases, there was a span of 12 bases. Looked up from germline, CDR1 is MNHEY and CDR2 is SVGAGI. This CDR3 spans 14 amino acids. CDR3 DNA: TGTGCCAGCAGGCAACAGGGTGATAATGAAAAACTGTTTTTT. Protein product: CASRQQGDNEKLFF.

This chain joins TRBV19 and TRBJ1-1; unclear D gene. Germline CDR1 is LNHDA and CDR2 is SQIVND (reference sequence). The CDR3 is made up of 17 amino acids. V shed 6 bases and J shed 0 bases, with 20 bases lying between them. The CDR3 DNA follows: TGTGCCAGTAGCCCCCTCTACGGGAAAGCAATGAACACTGAAGCTTTCTTT. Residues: CASSPLYGKAMNTEAFF. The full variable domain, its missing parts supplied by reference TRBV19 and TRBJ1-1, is DGGITQSPKYLFRKEGQNVTLSCEQNLNHDAMYWYRQDPGQGLRLIYYSQIVNDFQKGDIAEGYSVSREKKESFPLTVTSAQKNPTAFYLCASSPLYGKAMNTEAFFGQGTRLTVV.

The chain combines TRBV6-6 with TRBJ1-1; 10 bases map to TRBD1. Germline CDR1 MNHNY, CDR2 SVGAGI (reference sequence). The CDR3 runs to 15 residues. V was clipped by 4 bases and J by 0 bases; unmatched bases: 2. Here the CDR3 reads CASSFGQGVNTEAFF. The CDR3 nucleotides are TGTGCCAGCAGTTTTGGACAGGGGGTGAACACTGAAGCTTTCTTT.

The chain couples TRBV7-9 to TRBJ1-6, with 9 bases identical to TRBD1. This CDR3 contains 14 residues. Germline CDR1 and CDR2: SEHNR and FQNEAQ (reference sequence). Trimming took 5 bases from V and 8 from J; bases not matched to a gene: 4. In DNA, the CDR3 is TGTGCCAGCAGCCAGGGACAGGGTTATTCACCCCTCCACTTT. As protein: CASSQGQGYSPLHF.

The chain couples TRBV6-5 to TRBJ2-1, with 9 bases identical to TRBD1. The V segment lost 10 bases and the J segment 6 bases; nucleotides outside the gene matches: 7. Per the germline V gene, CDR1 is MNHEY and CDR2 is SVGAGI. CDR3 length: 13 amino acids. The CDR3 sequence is CATRDRDRNEQFF. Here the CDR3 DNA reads TGTGCCACCCGGGACAGGGATCGCAATGAGCAGTTCTTC.

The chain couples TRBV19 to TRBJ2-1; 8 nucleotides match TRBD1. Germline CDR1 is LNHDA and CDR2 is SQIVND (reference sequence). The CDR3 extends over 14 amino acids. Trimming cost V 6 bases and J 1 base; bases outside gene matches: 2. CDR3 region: CASSTGGSYNEQFF. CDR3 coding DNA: TGTGCCAGTAGCACAGGGGGATCCTACAATGAGCAGTTCTTC. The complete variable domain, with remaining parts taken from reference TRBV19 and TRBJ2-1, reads DGGITQSPKYLFRKEGQNVTLSCEQNLNHDAMYWYRQDPGQGLRLIYYSQIVNDFQKGDIAEGYSVSREKKESFPLTVTSAQKNPTAFYLCASSTGGSYNEQFFGPGTRLTVL.

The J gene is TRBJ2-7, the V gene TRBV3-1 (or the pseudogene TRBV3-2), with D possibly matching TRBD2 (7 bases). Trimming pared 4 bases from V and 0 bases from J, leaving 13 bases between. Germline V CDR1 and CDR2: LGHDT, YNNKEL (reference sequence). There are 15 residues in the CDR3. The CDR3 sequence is CASSPLRGGSYEQYF. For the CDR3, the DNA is TGTGCCAGCAGCCCCTTGAGGGGGGGCTCCTACGAGCAGTACTTC.

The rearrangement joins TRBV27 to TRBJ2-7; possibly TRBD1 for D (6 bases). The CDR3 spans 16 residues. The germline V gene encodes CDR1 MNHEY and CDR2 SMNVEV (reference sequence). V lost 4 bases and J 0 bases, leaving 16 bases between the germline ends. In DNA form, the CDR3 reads TGTGCCAGCAGTTCCTCCAGGGGAAACAGCTCCTACGAGCAGTACTTC. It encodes CASSSSRGNSSYEQYF.

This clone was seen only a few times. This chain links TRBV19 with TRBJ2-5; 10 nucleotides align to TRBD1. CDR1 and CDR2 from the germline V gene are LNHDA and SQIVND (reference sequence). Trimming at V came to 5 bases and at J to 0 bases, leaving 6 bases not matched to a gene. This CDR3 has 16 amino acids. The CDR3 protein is CASSESGQGNQETQYF. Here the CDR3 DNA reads TGTGCCAGTAGTGAATCGGGACAGGGGAACCAAGAGACCCAGTACTTC.

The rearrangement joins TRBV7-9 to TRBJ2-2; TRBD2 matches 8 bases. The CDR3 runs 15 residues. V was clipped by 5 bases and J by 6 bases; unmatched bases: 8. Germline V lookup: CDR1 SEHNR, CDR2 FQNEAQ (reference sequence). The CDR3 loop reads CASSRAGGASGELFF. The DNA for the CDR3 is TGTGCCAGCAGCCGAGCCGGGGGGGCGTCCGGGGAGCTGTTTTTT.

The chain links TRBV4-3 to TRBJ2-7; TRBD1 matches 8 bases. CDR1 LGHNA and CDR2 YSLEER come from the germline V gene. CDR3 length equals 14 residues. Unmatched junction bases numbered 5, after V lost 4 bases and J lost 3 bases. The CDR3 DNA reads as TGCGCCAGCAGCCCATGGACAGGGAACTACGAGCAGTACTTC. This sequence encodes CASSPWTGNYEQYF.

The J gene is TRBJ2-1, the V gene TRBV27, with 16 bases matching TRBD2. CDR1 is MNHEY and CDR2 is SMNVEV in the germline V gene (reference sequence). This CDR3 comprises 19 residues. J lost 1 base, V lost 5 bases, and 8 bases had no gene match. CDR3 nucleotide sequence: TGTGCCAGCAGTGCTTCCGGGACTAGCGGGAGGGCGTCCTACAATGAGCAGTTCTTC. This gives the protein CASSASGTSGRASYNEQFF.

For the CDR3, the DNA is TGTGCCAGCCAAGGGACAGGGGGCTTTTCACCCCTCCACTTT. Its translation: CASQGTGGFSPLHF. The genes are TRBV2 and TRBJ1-6, with TRBD1 matching over 12 bases. Per the germline V gene, CDR1 is SNHLY and CDR2 is FYNNEI. Trimming took 8 bases from V and 9 from J; bases not matched to a gene: 5. The CDR3 loop spans 14 amino acids.

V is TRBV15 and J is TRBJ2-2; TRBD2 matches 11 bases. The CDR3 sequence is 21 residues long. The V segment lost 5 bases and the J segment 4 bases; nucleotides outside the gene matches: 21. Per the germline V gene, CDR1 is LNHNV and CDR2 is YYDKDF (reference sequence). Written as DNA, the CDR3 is TGTGCCACCAGCTTTGGTAGCGGGAGGGCCAAAAACCCACTCGGCACCGGGGAGCTGTTTTTT. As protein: CATSFGSGRAKNPLGTGELFF.